This TCR beta chain is from a study of cytomegalovirus exposure and HLA in healthy donors. Study details: The 120 or so validation repertoires, a later analysis reported, used the same platform as the approximately 650 first-cohort repertoires. Notes on the study in general: Diagnosis of cytomegalovirus status made by the classifier reportedly showed high specificity and sensitivity.

This CDR3 is built from 15 residues. Germline assignment: CDR1 SGHRS and CDR2 YFSETQ. The junction had 16 bases not matched to a gene; V was cut back by 6 bases and J by 10 bases. TCRdb keeps only in-frame clones here, not all; method: immunoSEQ multiplex PCR. Of around 300,000 clones listed, 65% to 90% are singletons. Points on this clone: The antigen remains unidentified.

Donors came from a validation cohort of over a hundred subjects, distinct from the first 666-subject cohort. The chain recombines TRBV5-1 with TRBJ2-7; 10 bases agree with TRBD2. This TCR was recovered from a woman under 30 in good health and CMV-seronegative. Sequenced sample: PBMCs. The CDR3 nucleotides read TGCGCCAGCACTGACGAGCGGGAGGGCCTACTGGGACAGTACTTC. It codes for CASTDEREGLLGQYF.